The rows below give T cell receptor beta chains drawn from one sample of a study of T cells in Graves' hyperthyroidism and ophthalmopathy. TCRdb used MiXCR to reprocess the multiplex PCR reads, holding one entry per CDR3 protein. Among around 420,000 distinct CDR3 sequences listed, less than 20% were seen once. The sequenced sample consisted of blood. Receptors originate from a woman aged 18-29 years with Graves' hyperthyroidism. CDR3s include the opening cysteine and the closing phenylalanine or tryptophan. Each record gives: CDR3 DNA, CDR3 protein, J gene, D gene, clone size, V gene. The D gene is left open where the match is weak. Size tells how often a clone was seen (once, few, many) or the class of an expanded clone, and some rows leave it out.

cdr3_nt: TGTGCCAGCCAGACTAGCAATCGACCACACAATGAGCAGTTCTTC; cdr3_aa: CASQTSNRPHNEQFF; j_call: TRBJ2-1; d_call: TRBD2; clone_size: few; v_call: TRBV9
cdr3_nt: TGTGCCAGTAGTATATCAAGGGGTGAGAATTCACCCCTCCACTTT; cdr3_aa: CASSISRGENSPLHF; j_call: TRBJ1-6; d_call: NA; clone_size: NA; v_call: TRBV19
cdr3_nt: TGTGCCAGCAGCCAAGATCTTGGCGGGAGGGGGAATGAGCAGTTCTTC; cdr3_aa: CASSQDLGGRGNEQFF; j_call: TRBJ2-1; d_call: TRBD2; clone_size: many; v_call: TRBV3-1
cdr3_nt: TGTGCCAGCAGGGGAATCGGAACGGAGACCCAGTACTTC; cdr3_aa: CASRGIGTETQYF; j_call: TRBJ2-5; d_call: NA; clone_size: NA; v_call: TRBV7-8
cdr3_nt: TGTGCCAGCAGCTTTCGGGAAACAAACTACGAGCAGTACTTC; cdr3_aa: CASSFRETNYEQYF; j_call: TRBJ2-7; d_call: NA; clone_size: many; v_call: TRBV11-1
cdr3_nt: TGCAGCGTTCTACTAATGGACACCGGGGAGCTGTTTTTT; cdr3_aa: CSVLLMDTGELFF; j_call: TRBJ2-2; d_call: NA; clone_size: few; v_call: TRBV29-1
cdr3_nt: TGCGCCAGCAGGCGAATTGGGCAAATGACGGTTGATGGCTACACCTTC; cdr3_aa: CASRRIGQMTVDGYTF; j_call: TRBJ1-2; d_call: NA; clone_size: NA; v_call: TRBV5-1
cdr3_nt: TGTGCCAGCAGCCGTTACCAGGGGACCGGAAACACCATATATTTT; cdr3_aa: CASSRYQGTGNTIYF; j_call: TRBJ1-3; d_call: NA; clone_size: once; v_call: TRBV7-2
cdr3_nt: TGCAGTGCTAGTAACCTAGCGCGGCAAGAGACCCAGTACTTC; cdr3_aa: CSASNLARQETQYF; j_call: TRBJ2-5; d_call: NA; clone_size: NA; v_call: TRBV20-1
cdr3_nt: TGCAGTGCTAAACGGACAAATCAGCCCCAGCATTTT; cdr3_aa: CSAKRTNQPQHF; j_call: TRBJ1-5; d_call: NA; clone_size: many; v_call: TRBV20-1
cdr3_nt: TGCGCCAGCAGCCCCCTTGGGGGGGGTGTATACAATGAGCAGTTCTTC; cdr3_aa: CASSPLGGGVYNEQFF; j_call: TRBJ2-1; d_call: TRBD2; clone_size: few; v_call: TRBV4-3
cdr3_nt: TGTGCCAGTAAAGCAAACTCTGGAAACACCATATATTTT; cdr3_aa: CASKANSGNTIYF; j_call: TRBJ1-3; d_call: NA; clone_size: NA; v_call: TRBV19
cdr3_nt: TGTGCCAGCAGCTCGACTAGCGGGAGGGTAGAGACCCAGTACTTC; cdr3_aa: CASSSTSGRVETQYF; j_call: TRBJ2-5; d_call: TRBD2; clone_size: NA; v_call: TRBV7-9
cdr3_nt: TGCAGTGCCAGCAGGGGGGCGGAGTTTTTTGAAAAACTGTTTTTT; cdr3_aa: CSASRGAEFFEKLFF; j_call: TRBJ1-4; d_call: TRBD1; clone_size: NA; v_call: TRBV20-1
cdr3_nt: TGTGCCAGCAGCCCGAATCAACGCCGGGACTCAGAGAACACTGAAGCTTTCTTT; cdr3_aa: CASSPNQRRDSENTEAFF; j_call: TRBJ1-1; d_call: NA; clone_size: many; v_call: TRBV7-4
cdr3_nt: TGTGCCAGCAGCTTAACCCGGGACAAGAACACTGAAGCTTTCTTT; cdr3_aa: CASSLTRDKNTEAFF; j_call: TRBJ1-1; d_call: NA; clone_size: many; v_call: TRBV11-2
cdr3_nt: TGCAGTGGACTAGCGGTATCGCAAGAGACCCAGTACTTC; cdr3_aa: CSGLAVSQETQYF; j_call: TRBJ2-5; d_call: TRBD2; clone_size: few; v_call: TRBV20-1
cdr3_nt: TGCGCCAGCAGCTTGTCGATAGGGACGACCCGCGAGCAGTACTTC; cdr3_aa: CASSLSIGTTREQYF; j_call: TRBJ2-7; d_call: NA; clone_size: many; v_call: TRBV5-1
cdr3_nt: TGCGCCAGCAGCCAAGACTGGGGGGGATCCTCCTACGAGCAGTACTTC; cdr3_aa: CASSQDWGGSSYEQYF; j_call: TRBJ2-7; d_call: TRBD2; clone_size: many; v_call: TRBV4-1
cdr3_nt: TGTGCCAGCAGTGATCCCAGTTCCTACGAGCAGTACTTC; cdr3_aa: CASSDPSSYEQYF; j_call: TRBJ2-7; d_call: NA; clone_size: many; v_call: TRBV2
cdr3_nt: TGTGCCAGCAGCTTAGACGTTAGCAATCAGCCCCAGCATTTT; cdr3_aa: CASSLDVSNQPQHF; j_call: TRBJ1-5; d_call: NA; clone_size: NA; v_call: TRBV7-2
cdr3_nt: TGCGCCAGCAGCTTGCAGGCCGAGAATACGCAGTATTTT; cdr3_aa: CASSLQAENTQYF; j_call: TRBJ2-3; d_call: NA; clone_size: many; v_call: TRBV5-1
cdr3_nt: TGTGCCAGCAGCTACGGGACTAGCGGGGGGCAGAGCTCCTACAATGAGCAGTTCTTC; cdr3_aa: CASSYGTSGGQSSYNEQFF; j_call: TRBJ2-1; d_call: TRBD2; clone_size: NA; v_call: TRBV7-3
cdr3_nt: TGTGCCAGCAGTTTAAATCAGGACCTGAACACTGAAGCTTTCTTT; cdr3_aa: CASSLNQDLNTEAFF; j_call: TRBJ1-1; d_call: NA; clone_size: many; v_call: TRBV28
cdr3_nt: TGTGCCAGCAGCCAATCCTTGAGGACTAATGAAAAACTGTTTTTT; cdr3_aa: CASSQSLRTNEKLFF; j_call: TRBJ1-4; d_call: NA; clone_size: many; v_call: TRBV7-8
cdr3_nt: TGTGCCAGCAGCCAGGCAGGGTTCGACGAGCAGTACTTC; cdr3_aa: CASSQAGFDEQYF; j_call: TRBJ2-7; d_call: NA; clone_size: many; v_call: TRBV7-2
cdr3_nt: TGTGCCAGCTCACCATTAGGGCCAGGGGGTAACACTGAAGCTTTCTTT; cdr3_aa: CASSPLGPGGNTEAFF; j_call: TRBJ1-1; d_call: TRBD1; clone_size: many; v_call: TRBV18
cdr3_nt: TGCAGTGCAGTACACGGACAGGGCGGTCAGCCCCAGCATTTT; cdr3_aa: CSAVHGQGGQPQHF; j_call: TRBJ1-5; d_call: TRBD1; clone_size: NA; v_call: TRBV20-1
cdr3_nt: TGCAGTGCTAGTTTTCGGGTTATTGGTGAGCAGTACTTC; cdr3_aa: CSASFRVIGEQYF; j_call: TRBJ2-7; d_call: NA; clone_size: many; v_call: TRBV20-1
cdr3_nt: TGTGCCAGCACCCTGGGAACAGGGGGCGTGAATCAGCCCCAGCATTTT; cdr3_aa: CASTLGTGGVNQPQHF; j_call: TRBJ1-5; d_call: TRBD1; clone_size: NA; v_call: TRBV28